The 6 T cell receptor beta chains given below trace back to one sample, sequenced in a study of cytomegalovirus exposure and HLA in healthy donors. TCRdb's copy holds only in-frame clones and misses some; the assay was immunoSEQ multiplex PCR. The sample lists under 200,000 clones, 86% seen once, with more than 2% in the top ten. What was sequenced was PBMCs. These receptors all stem from a woman in her late teens or twenties in good health and CMV-seronegative.

The chain recombines TRBV27 with TRBJ1-1; 8 nucleotides line up with TRBD1. With V trimmed by 5 bases and J by 10 bases, 6 bases remained unmatched. This CDR3 contains 12 residues. Germline CDR1 MNHEY, CDR2 SMNVEV (reference sequence). CDR3 residues: CASSLLDRVAFF. The CDR3 bases are TGTGCCAGCAGTCTCTTGGACAGGGTAGCTTTCTTT.

The chain employs TRBV2 and TRBJ1-5, with unresolved D. The V and J ends lost 2 bases and 1 base respectively, with 18 bases between them. CDR1 is SNHLY, CDR2 FYNNEI, per germline. CDR3 size: 18 residues. CDR3 region: CASSEKFWEARSNQPQHF. For the CDR3, the DNA is TGTGCCAGCAGTGAAAAATTCTGGGAGGCTAGAAGCAATCAGCCCCAGCATTTT.

The CDR3, as DNA: TGCGCCAGCAGCTTGGGCCCCCTTGGGCTAGCGGGGGGACTCTACGAGCAGTACTTC. Translated, it gives CASSLGPLGLAGGLYEQYF. The chain combines TRBV5-1 with TRBJ2-7; 11 bases agree with TRBD2. The CDR3 sequence is 19 residues long. V lost 0 bases, J lost 3 bases, and 14 bases stayed unmatched. CDR1 SGHRS and CDR2 YFSETQ come from the germline V gene.

The rearrangement uses TRBV12-5 and TRBJ2-1; D perhaps matches TRBD1 (8 bases). The CDR3 runs 14 residues. Germline V gene data show CDR1 as LGHNT and CDR2 as FRNRAP. Between the trimmed V and J ends, which lost 5 bases and 7 bases, there was a span of 15 bases. The CDR3 nucleotides read TGTGCTAGTGGTATCGGACAGGGAGGGAATGAGCAGTTCTTC. Translation gives CASGIGQGGNEQFF.

The chain employs TRBV11-2 and TRBJ1-1; 7 bases line up with TRBD1. Germline CDR1 reads SGHAT; CDR2 reads FQNNGV. The CDR3 extends over 15 amino acids. Germline trimming cut 1 base from V and 3 bases from J; bases unmatched to any gene: 5. The CDR3 region has the DNA TGTGCCAGCAGCTTAGTCAGGGGGGCTTACACTGAAGCTTTCTTT. It specifies CASSLVRGAYTEAFF.

V usage is TRBV5-4 and J usage is TRBJ1-1; 10 bases map to TRBD1. This CDR3 spans 17 amino acids. V was clipped by 3 bases and J by 4 bases; unmatched bases: 12. Germline loops: CDR1 SGHNT, CDR2 YYREEE (reference sequence). The CDR3 protein is CASSSRQGAIGSTEAFF. DNA for the CDR3: TGTGCCAGCAGCTCGCGACAGGGGGCCATTGGGAGCACTGAAGCTTTCTTT.